This T cell receptor beta chain was captured in a study of shared clonotypes between healthy human individuals. Study-level findings and limits: The donor pool, a small one, limited the genetic and exposure-history diversity represented. At large depth, rarefaction still showed sorted-subset sequencing to be incomplete.

Only in-frame clones appear in the TCRdb table, and some are missing; sequencing was by immunoSEQ multiplex PCR. Among 850,000 to 1,100,000 clones, around three quarters were seen once, and the ten largest hold about 0.89%. Concerning this clone itself: Antigen unknown. This CDR3 is also generated by other DNA sequences in the sample.

The TCR comes from a young man in good health. Some clones in this sample may be carry-over from other donors' samples. Sequencing used memory CD4+ T cells from PBMCs. Noted subset: CD45RA-negative fraction.

CDR3 loop: CASSLDRTSYEQYF. The DNA of the CDR3 is TGTGCCAGCAGCTTAGACAGGACCTCCTACGAGCAGTACTTC. The chain couples TRBV11-2 to TRBJ2-7; D unresolved. CDR3 length: 14 residues. From germline, CDR1 is SGHAT and CDR2 FQNNGV. The V end lost 0 bases, the J end lost 0 bases, and 6 bases lay between the germline ends.